Presented here are 29 T cell receptor beta chains from one specimen sequenced in a study of cytomegalovirus exposure and HLA in healthy donors (dated by TCRdb to the late 2010s). Library method: the immunoSEQ multiplex PCR assay. The multiplex PCR relied on a mix of 60 forward primers for TCR Vbeta segments and 13 reverse primers for TCR Jbeta segments. TCRdb retrieved this table from immuneACCESS and kept in-frame rearrangements only. Not all clones are present; in checked studies, unresolved V genes account for under half, and no reason is known for the remainder. For this sample the table gives 210,000 or so clones, of which around 80% were detected only once. About 16% of the sample is held by the ten biggest clonotypes. Specimen: PBMCs. Receptor source: a man aged 35-49 years in good health and CMV-seronegative.

The V call is TRBV4-2, the J call TRBJ2-1; D is possibly TRBD2 (6 bases). V gave up 0 bases and J gave up 8 bases, with 17 bases separating them. The CDR3 extends over 16 amino acids. Germline CDR1 is LGHNA and CDR2 is YNFKEQ. The CDR3: CASSQDGGVGGDEQFF. CDR3 nucleotide sequence: TGTGCCAGCAGCCAAGACGGCGGGGTCGGCGGGGATGAGCAGTTCTTC.

The V gene is TRBV5-5, the J gene TRBJ1-1, with D unresolved. The CDR3 is 15 amino acids. Germline CDR1 and CDR2: SGHKS and YYEKEE (reference sequence). Trimming stripped 4 bases from V and 4 bases from J, with 17 bases between. The CDR3 bases are TGTGCCAGCAGCACCGCCGGGATTGGGGTCACTGAAGCTTTCTTT. Encoded protein: CASSTAGIGVTEAFF.

The chain links TRBV9 to TRBJ1-2; possibly TRBD1 for D (5 bases). Germline V gives CDR1 SGDLS, CDR2 YYNGEE. The CDR3 spans 13 residues. Trimming cost V 0 bases and J 3 bases, with 6 bases left between them. In DNA form, the CDR3 reads TGTGCCAGCAGCGTAGGGGGGGACTATGGCTACACCTTC. Translation gives CASSVGGDYGYTF. Drawing the rest from reference TRBV9 and TRBJ1-2, the complete variable domain is DSGVTQTPKHLITATGQRVTLRCSPRSGDLSVYWYQQSLDQGLQFLIQYYNGEERAKGNILERFSAQQFPDLHSELNLSSLELGDSALYFCASSVGGDYGYTFGSGTRLTVV.

This clone was seen just once. V is TRBV9 and J is TRBJ2-7, with D possibly matching TRBD1 (6 bases). V lost 4 bases, J lost 1 base, and 12 bases lay in between. The CDR3 is 14 amino acids. Germline values: CDR1 SGDLS, CDR2 YYNGEE. This chain's CDR3 is CASSPSTGSYEQYF. The CDR3 nucleotides are TGTGCCAGCAGCCCAAGTACAGGGTCCTACGAGCAGTACTTC.

The CDR3: CASSQIAGGTEAFF. The CDR3 DNA follows: TGCGCCAGCAGCCAAATAGCAGGGGGCACTGAAGCTTTCTTT. The chain recombines TRBV4-1 with TRBJ1-1; 7 bases align to TRBD1. CDR3 length: 14 amino acids. Germline V gives CDR1 MGHRA, CDR2 YSYEKL. J lost 4 bases, V lost 2 bases, and 4 bases had no gene match.

V is TRBV7-9 and J is TRBJ1-4, with TRBD1 identical over 7 bases. Germline-derived CDR1 and CDR2 are SEHNR and FQNEAQ (reference sequence). Unmatched junction bases numbered 2, after V lost 1 base and J lost 3 bases. The CDR3 covers 15 residues. The CDR3 reads CASSLERGPNEKLFF. The CDR3 nucleotides read TGTGCCAGCAGCTTAGAAAGGGGGCCTAATGAAAAACTGTTTTTT.

The chain carries TRBV10-3 and TRBJ2-3; D possibly corresponds to TRBD1 (5 bases). Trimming stripped 0 bases from V and 3 bases from J, with 10 bases between. The CDR3 totals 15 residues. CDR1 is ENHRY, CDR2 SYGVKD, per germline. The CDR3: CAISESYGQTDTQYF. CDR3 coding DNA: TGTGCCATCAGTGAGTCTTATGGACAAACAGATACGCAGTATTTT.

The chain couples TRBV6-5 to TRBJ2-1; TRBD2 agrees at 7 bases. This CDR3 has 14 residues. Germline CDR1 is MNHEY and CDR2 is SVGAGI. Losses at the gene ends were 5 bases for V and 3 bases for J; bases not matched to a gene: 4. The CDR3 bases are TGTGCCAGCAGTAGGACTAGTAACTACAATGAGCAGTTCTTC. This codes for CASSRTSNYNEQFF.

This clone was detected a few times. This chain connects TRBV6-6 to TRBJ1-2; 9 nucleotides line up with TRBD1. V trimming: 2 bases; J trimming: 8 bases; junction bases outside the gene matches: 6. The CDR3 length is 14 residues. The germline V gene encodes CDR1 MNHNY and CDR2 SVGAGI (reference sequence). CDR3 amino acids: CASSYPDRGDGYTF. The CDR3 nucleotides read TGTGCCAGCAGTTACCCGGACAGGGGAGACGGCTACACCTTC.

The rearrangement links TRBV7-2 to TRBJ1-2; 12 nucleotides match TRBD1. With 3 bases clipped from V and 4 bases from J, the junction kept 3 bases outside the gene matches. This CDR3 spans 15 amino acids. Germline V gives CDR1 SGHTA, CDR2 FQGNSA. Here the CDR3 reads CASSLGQGAFYGYTF. The DNA for the CDR3 is TGTGCCAGCAGCTTGGGACAGGGGGCCTTCTATGGCTACACCTTC.

V usage is TRBV5-6 and J usage is TRBJ2-7, with a possible D match to TRBD2 (5 bases). V was pared by 4 bases and J by 6 bases, with 11 bases between. CDR1 is SGHDT, CDR2 YYEEEE, per germline. The CDR3 totals 12 residues. CDR3 in amino acids: CASSPGGREQYF. The CDR3 coding sequence is TGTGCCAGCAGCCCTGGCGGGCGCGAGCAGTACTTC.

The rearrangement joins TRBV7-2 to TRBJ2-1, with D hard to call. The CDR3 sequence is 14 residues long. V lost 3 bases to trimming and J lost 3 bases, with 9 bases between them. Looked up from germline, CDR1 is SGHTA and CDR2 is FQGNSA. The chain's CDR3 is CASSFEANYNEQFF. The CDR3 DNA is TGTGCCAGCAGCTTCGAAGCTAACTACAATGAGCAGTTCTTC.

This clone showed up just a few times. The chain employs TRBV28 and TRBJ1-1, with TRBD1 matching 7 bases. Germline CDR1 is MDHEN and CDR2 is SYDVKM. The CDR3 length is 14 residues. Trimming removed 8 bases from V and 1 base from J; junction bases left unmatched: 7. CDR3 nucleotide sequence: TGTGCCAGCGACAGGGCCGCGGGGAACACTGAAGCTTTCTTT. Amino acids: CASDRAAGNTEAFF.

The J gene is TRBJ1-6, the V gene TRBV5-6; maybe TRBD1 (5 bases). Germline values: CDR1 SGHDT, CDR2 YYEEEE. The CDR3 consists of 15 residues. The germline V and J ends were trimmed by 0 bases and 9 bases, with 13 bases remaining between them. CDR3 in DNA: TGTGCCAGCAGCTTGGTTGGACAATGGACTTCACCCCTCCACTTT. This sequence encodes CASSLVGQWTSPLHF.

The chain uses TRBV28 and TRBJ2-5; 13 bases map to TRBD2. The CDR3 has 18 amino acids. V was clipped by 8 bases and J by 2 bases; unmatched bases: 14. CDR1 and CDR2 (germline): MDHEN, SYDVKM. The CDR3 sequence: CASAGVTSGRGRQETQYF. The DNA of the CDR3 is TGTGCCAGCGCTGGAGTCACTAGCGGGAGGGGTAGACAAGAGACCCAGTACTTC.

The rearrangement uses TRBV30 and TRBJ1-5, with 9 bases fitting TRBD1. The germline gives CDR1 GTSNPN, CDR2 SVGIG (reference sequence). V gave up 2 bases and J gave up 7 bases; unmatched junction bases: 6. CDR3 length equals 14 residues. The CDR3 sequence: CAWSNRDRVQPQHF. CDR3 coding DNA: TGTGCCTGGAGTAACCGGGACAGGGTCCAGCCCCAGCATTTT.

This chain connects TRBV7-6 to TRBJ1-5; D gene ambiguous. The CDR3 loop spans 16 amino acids. The germline CDR1 and CDR2 sequences are SGHVS and FNYEAQ. Trimming took 0 bases from V and 3 from J, leaving 12 bases between them. This CDR3 reads CASSLAVGSFNQPQHF. The CDR3 nucleotides are TGTGCCAGCAGCTTAGCGGTAGGGAGTTTCAATCAGCCCCAGCATTTT.

The chain links TRBV4-2 to TRBJ2-1; 8 bases agree with TRBD2. Germline lookup yields CDR1 LGHNA and CDR2 YNFKEQ. V gave up 2 bases and J gave up 2 bases; unmatched junction bases: 11. This CDR3 comprises 18 residues. The CDR3 is CASSQRGPFGGAYNEQFF. The CDR3 nucleotides read TGTGCCAGCAGCCAACGGGGACCATTCGGGGGGGCCTACAATGAGCAGTTCTTC.

This chain uses TRBV19 with TRBJ1-5; 7 bases map to TRBD1. CDR1 LNHDA and CDR2 SQIVND come from the germline V gene (reference sequence). J lost 9 bases, V lost 6 bases, and 17 bases had no gene match. This CDR3 is 16 amino acids long. The CDR3 sequence: CASSLKTGTVSWPQHF. The CDR3 bases are TGTGCCAGTAGCCTGAAAACCGGGACAGTATCGTGGCCCCAGCATTTT.

A single count supports this clone. This sequence joins TRBV6-5 and TRBJ2-1, with TRBD2 identical over 7 bases. Germline CDR1 MNHEY, CDR2 SVGAGI. Unmatched junction bases numbered 10, after V lost 5 bases and J lost 9 bases. This CDR3 has 14 residues. In DNA, the CDR3 is TGTGCCAGCAGTCTAGAAGGACTAGTGACTGAGCAGTTCTTC. Its protein product is CASSLEGLVTEQFF.

V and J are TRBV30 and TRBJ2-7; possible D gene TRBD2, 7 bases. The CDR3 is 14 residues long. Trimming removed 7 bases at V and 3 bases at J, with 19 bases between. Germline values: CDR1 GTSNPN, CDR2 SVGIG (reference sequence). The chain's CDR3 is CAFGGGAHYYEQYF. DNA of the CDR3: TGTGCCTTCGGAGGGGGGGCCCACTACTACGAGCAGTACTTC. Together with reference TRBV30 and TRBJ2-7, the CDR3 gives the full variable domain: SQTIHQWPATLVQPVGSPLSLECTVEGTSNPNLYWYRQAAGRGLQLLFYSVGIGQISSEVPQNLSASRPQDRQFILSSKKLLLSDSGFYLCAFGGGAHYYEQYFGPGTRLTVT.

This sequence joins TRBV28 and TRBJ2-5; 9 nucleotides agree with TRBD1. The V and J ends lost 5 bases and 1 base, in that order; junction bases with no gene match: 2. This CDR3 is built from 14 residues. Germline V gene lookup returns CDR1 MDHEN and CDR2 SYDVKM. CDR3 in amino acids: CASSRDRAQETQYF. For the CDR3, the DNA is TGTGCCAGCAGTCGGGACAGGGCCCAAGAGACCCAGTACTTC.

This chain joins TRBV7-9 and TRBJ1-3; 7 nucleotides align to TRBD1. V trimming: 5 bases; J trimming: 3 bases; junction bases outside the gene matches: 7. The CDR3 is made up of 15 amino acids. CDR1 is SEHNR, CDR2 FQNEAQ, per germline (reference sequence). CDR3 loop: CASSLQGLFGNTIYF. The DNA of the CDR3 is TGTGCCAGCAGCCTACAGGGGTTGTTTGGAAACACCATATATTTT.

The chain carries TRBV29-1 and TRBJ2-7, with a tentative D call TRBD1 (5 bases). Per the germline V gene, CDR1 is SQVTM and CDR2 is ANQGSEA. The V gene lost 5 bases and the J gene lost 0 bases, with 11 bases spanning the gap. The CDR3 has 13 residues. CDR3 loop: CSVKYRSSYEQYF. In DNA form, the CDR3 reads TGCAGCGTTAAATACAGGTCCTCCTACGAGCAGTACTTC.

The V and J genes are TRBV4-1 and TRBJ1-3; D is ambiguous. V dropped 6 bases and J dropped 2 bases, with 11 bases sitting between them. The CDR3 spans 14 residues. Looked up from germline, CDR1 is MGHRA and CDR2 is YSYEKL. CDR3 nucleotides: TGCGCCAGCAGGGAGGGAGTCGCTGGAAACACCATATATTTT. This codes for CASREGVAGNTIYF.

The V and J genes are TRBV27 and TRBJ1-1; 10 nucleotides line up with TRBD1. Germline values: CDR1 MNHEY, CDR2 SMNVEV (reference sequence). The CDR3 loop spans 14 amino acids. Germline trimming cut 6 bases from V and 6 bases from J; bases unmatched to any gene: 7. This CDR3 reads CASRSTGGRAEAFF. CDR3 coding DNA: TGTGCCAGCAGATCGACAGGGGGCAGAGCTGAAGCTTTCTTT.

Note on this clone: The same CDR3 also results from other DNA sequences found in this sample. J is TRBJ2-3 and V is TRBV28; D perhaps matches TRBD2 (7 bases). The CDR3 is 13 residues long. From germline, CDR1 is MDHEN and CDR2 SYDVKM. CDR3 sequence reads: CASLPGGPDTQYF. The CDR3 DNA reads as TGTGCTAGCCTCCCCGGGGGGCCGGATACGCAGTATTTT.

V gene TRBV5-8 combines with J gene TRBJ2-6, with TRBD1 as a possible D gene (6 bases). The germline V gene encodes CDR1 SGHTS and CDR2 YDEGEE. V gave up 10 bases and J gave up 2 bases, with 10 bases separating them. The CDR3 runs 13 residues. The CDR3 loop is CAYRGTGANVLTF. The CDR3 nucleotides read TGTGCCTATAGGGGGACTGGGGCCAACGTCCTGACTTTC.

The rearrangement links TRBV10-3 to TRBJ2-5, with 12 positions matching TRBD1. The V segment lost 3 bases and the J segment 5 bases; nucleotides outside the gene matches: 7. CDR3 length equals 16 residues. Germline loops: CDR1 ENHRY, CDR2 SYGVKD. The DNA of the CDR3 is TGTGCCATCAGTGAACCGGGACAGGGGGCGAGGGAGACCCAGTACTTC. Its protein product is CAISEPGQGARETQYF.